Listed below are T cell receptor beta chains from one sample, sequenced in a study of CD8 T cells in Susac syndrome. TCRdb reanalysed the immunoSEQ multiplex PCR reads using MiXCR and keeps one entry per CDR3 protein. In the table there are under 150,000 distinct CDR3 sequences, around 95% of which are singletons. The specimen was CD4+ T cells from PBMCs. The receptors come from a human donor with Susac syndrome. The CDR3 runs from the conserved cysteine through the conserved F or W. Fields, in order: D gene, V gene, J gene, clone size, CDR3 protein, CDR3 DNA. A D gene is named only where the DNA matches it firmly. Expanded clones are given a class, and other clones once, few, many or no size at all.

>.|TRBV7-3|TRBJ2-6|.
CASSTLEGVGSGANVLTF
TGTGCCAGCAGCACCTTGGAAGGGGTGGGTTCTGGGGCCAACGTCCTGACTTTC
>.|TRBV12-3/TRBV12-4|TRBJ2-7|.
CASSPGTRLWEQYF
TGTGCCAGCAGCCCCGGGACAAGGCTGTGGGAGCAGTACTTC
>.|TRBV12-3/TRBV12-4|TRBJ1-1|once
CASSLERPDTEAFF
TGTGCCAGCAGTTTGGAAAGGCCGGACACTGAAGCTTTCTTT
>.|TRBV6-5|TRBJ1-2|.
CASSSGSYYNYGYTF
TGTGCCAGCAGTTCTGGGTCCTATTATAACTATGGCTACACCTTC
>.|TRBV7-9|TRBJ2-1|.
CASSLVGDEQFF
TGTGCCAGCAGCTTAGTCGGGGATGAGCAGTTCTTC
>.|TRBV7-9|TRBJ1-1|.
CASRLSNTEAFF
TGTGCCAGCAGACTTAGTAACACTGAAGCTTTCTTT
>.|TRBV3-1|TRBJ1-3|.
CASSQEHTIYF
TGTGCCAGCAGCCAAGAACACACCATATATTTT
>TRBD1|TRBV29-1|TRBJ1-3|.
CSVGTGAHGNTIYF
TGCAGCGTGGGGACAGGGGCGCATGGAAACACCATATATTTT
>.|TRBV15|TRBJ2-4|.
CATSRDKGGRDIQYF
TGTGCCACCAGCAGAGATAAGGGCGGACGAGACATTCAGTACTTC
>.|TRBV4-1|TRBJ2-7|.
CASSQGERDEQYF
TGCGCCAGCAGCCAAGGGGAGCGGGACGAGCAGTACTTC
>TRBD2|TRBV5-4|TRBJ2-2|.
CASSASSGGHAGELFF
TGTGCCAGCAGCGCATCTAGCGGGGGACATGCCGGGGAGCTGTTTTTT
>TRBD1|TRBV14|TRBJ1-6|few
CASSLTGTGSSPLHF
TGTGCCAGCAGCCTGACCGGGACAGGGTCTTCACCCCTCCACTTT
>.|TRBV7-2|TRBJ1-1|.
CASSLTGFSTEAFF
TGTGCCAGCAGCTTGACGGGTTTCAGTACTGAAGCTTTCTTT
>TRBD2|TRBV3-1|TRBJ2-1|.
CASSQGRPLAGPSEQFF
TGTGCCAGCAGCCAAGGAAGGCCGCTAGCGGGGCCATCGGAGCAGTTCTTC
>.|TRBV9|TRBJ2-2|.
CASSTRSGVDGELFF
TGTGCCAGCAGTACCCGGTCGGGGGTTGACGGGGAGCTGTTTTTT
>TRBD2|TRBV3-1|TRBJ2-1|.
CASSRVPTSGRNEQFF
TGTGCCAGCAGCCGGGTCCCGACTAGCGGGAGAAATGAGCAGTTCTTC
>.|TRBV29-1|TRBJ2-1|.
CSVAPPDEQFF
TGCAGCGTTGCCCCCCCCGATGAGCAGTTCTTC
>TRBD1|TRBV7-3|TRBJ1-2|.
CASSPTGTGNYGYTF
TGTGCCAGCAGCCCCACCGGGACAGGGAACTATGGCTACACCTTC
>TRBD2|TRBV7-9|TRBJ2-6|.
CASSLSGESGANVLTF
TGTGCCAGCAGCTTAAGCGGGGAAAGTGGGGCCAACGTCCTGACTTTC
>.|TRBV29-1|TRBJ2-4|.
CSVGGAQNIQYF
TGCAGCGTTGGGGGGGCCCAAAACATTCAGTACTTC
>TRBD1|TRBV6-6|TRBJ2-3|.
CASSDRDRGTDTQYF
TGTGCCAGCAGTGACCGGGACAGGGGTACAGATACGCAGTATTTT
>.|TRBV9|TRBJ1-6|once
CASSPSGGNNSPLHF
TGTGCCAGCAGCCCCTCGGGAGGGAACAATTCACCCCTCCACTTT
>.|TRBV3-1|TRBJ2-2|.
CASSQGAGSGGELFF
TGTGCCAGCAGCCAAGGTGCCGGGAGTGGCGGGGAGCTGTTTTTT
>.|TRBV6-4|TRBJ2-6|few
CASSVDSGANVLTF
TGTGCCAGCAGTGTGGACTCTGGGGCCAACGTCCTGACTTTC
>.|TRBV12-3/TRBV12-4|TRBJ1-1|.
CASSLIRQNTEAFF
TGTGCCAGCAGTTTAATTAGGCAGAACACTGAAGCTTTCTTT
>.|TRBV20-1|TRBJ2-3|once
CSARDRVLPLDTQYF
TGCAGTGCTAGAGATCGAGTCCTACCCCTAGATACGCAGTATTTT
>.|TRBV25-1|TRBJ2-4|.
CASSPRGAKNIQYF
TGTGCCAGCAGTCCGAGGGGGGCCAAAAACATTCAGTACTTC
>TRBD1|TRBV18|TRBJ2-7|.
CASSPEQGAFSYEQYF
TGTGCCAGCTCACCCGAACAGGGGGCCTTCTCCTACGAGCAGTACTTC
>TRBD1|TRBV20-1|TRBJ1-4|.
CSAGQALINEKLFF
TGCAGTGCGGGACAGGCGCTCATTAATGAAAAACTGTTTTTT
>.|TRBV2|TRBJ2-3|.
CAGERDTQYF
TGTGCCGGAGAGAGGGATACGCAGTATTTT
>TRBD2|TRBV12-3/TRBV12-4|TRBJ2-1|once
CASSPSGRADWNEQFF
TGTGCCAGCAGTCCTAGCGGGAGGGCAGATTGGAATGAGCAGTTCTTC
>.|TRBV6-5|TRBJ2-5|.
CASRALGSQYF
TGTGCCAGCAGGGCCCTGGGCTCCCAGTACTTC
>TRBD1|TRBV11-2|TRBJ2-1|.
CASSPGGPGAGEQFF
TGTGCCAGCAGTCCAGGGGGCCCTGGTGCGGGGGAGCAGTTCTTC
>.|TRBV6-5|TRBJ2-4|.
CASRGGQYKNIQYF
TGTGCCAGCAGAGGGGGGCAGTACAAAAACATTCAGTACTTC
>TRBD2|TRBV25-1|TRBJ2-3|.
CASRGGLTDTQYF
TGTGCCAGCAGGGGGGGGTTGACAGATACGCAGTATTTT
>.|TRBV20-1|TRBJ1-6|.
CSAAPQHPYNSPLHF
TGCAGTGCTGCCCCCCAGCACCCATATAATTCACCCCTCCACTTT
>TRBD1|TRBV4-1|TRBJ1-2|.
CASSPAQGEGYGYTF
TGCGCCAGCAGCCCGGCACAGGGGGAGGGTTATGGCTACACCTTC
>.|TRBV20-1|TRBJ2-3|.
CSASEASDIADTQYF
TGCAGTGCTAGTGAGGCCTCCGATATCGCAGATACGCAGTATTTT
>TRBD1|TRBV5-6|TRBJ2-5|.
CASSSPGQGARRETQYF
TGTGCCAGCAGCTCCCCGGGGCAGGGGGCGCGTAGAGAGACCCAGTACTTC
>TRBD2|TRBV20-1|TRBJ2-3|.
CSARDSLGGLASTDTQYF
TGCAGTGCTAGAGATTCTTTAGGGGGACTAGCTAGCACAGATACGCAGTATTTT
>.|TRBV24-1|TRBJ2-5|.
CATSDSYSLAQYF
TGTGCCACCAGTGATTCTTACAGTCTGGCCCAGTACTTC
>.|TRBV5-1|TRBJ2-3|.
CASSLVVQDTQYF
TGCGCCAGCAGCTTGGTAGTGCAAGATACGCAGTATTTT
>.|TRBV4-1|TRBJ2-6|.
CASSQEGSGANVLTF
TGTGCCAGCAGCCAAGAGGGAAGTGGGGCCAACGTCCTGACTTTC
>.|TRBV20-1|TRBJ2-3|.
CSAPNLLTDTQYF
TGCAGTGCTCCAAACTTACTCACAGATACGCAGTATTTT
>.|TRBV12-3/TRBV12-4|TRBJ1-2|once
CASSFPTYGYTF
TGTGCCAGCAGTTTTCCCACCTATGGCTACACCTTC
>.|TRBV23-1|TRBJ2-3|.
CASSRGVTDTQYF
TGCGCCAGCAGTCGCGGGGTTACAGATACGCAGTATTTT
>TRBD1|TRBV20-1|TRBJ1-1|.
CSASGAGQGNTEAFF
TGCAGTGCTAGTGGGGCGGGACAGGGTAACACTGAAGCTTTCTTT
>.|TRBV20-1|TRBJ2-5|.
CSAWGLQETQYF
TGCAGTGCTTGGGGGTTACAAGAGACCCAGTACTTC